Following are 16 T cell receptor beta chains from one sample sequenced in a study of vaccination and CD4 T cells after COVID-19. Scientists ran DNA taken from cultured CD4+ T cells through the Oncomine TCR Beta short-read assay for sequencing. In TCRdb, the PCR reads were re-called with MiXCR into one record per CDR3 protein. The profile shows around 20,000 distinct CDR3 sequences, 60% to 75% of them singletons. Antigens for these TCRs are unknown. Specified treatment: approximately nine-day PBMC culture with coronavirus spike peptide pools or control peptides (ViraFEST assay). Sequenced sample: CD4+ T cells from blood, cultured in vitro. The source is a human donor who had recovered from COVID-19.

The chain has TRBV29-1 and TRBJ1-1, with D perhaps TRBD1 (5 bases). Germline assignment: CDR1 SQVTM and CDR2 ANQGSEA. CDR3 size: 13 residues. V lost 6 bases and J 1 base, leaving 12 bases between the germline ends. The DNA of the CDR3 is TGCAGCGTCATAGACAGAGCGAACACTGAAGCTTTCTTT. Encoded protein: CSVIDRANTEAFF.

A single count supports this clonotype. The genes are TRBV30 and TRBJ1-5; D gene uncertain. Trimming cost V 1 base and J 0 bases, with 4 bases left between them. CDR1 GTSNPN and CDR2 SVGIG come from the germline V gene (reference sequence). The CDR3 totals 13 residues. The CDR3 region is CAWSGGSNQPQHF. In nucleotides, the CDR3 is TGTGCCTGGAGTGGTGGTAGCAATCAGCCCCAGCATTTT.

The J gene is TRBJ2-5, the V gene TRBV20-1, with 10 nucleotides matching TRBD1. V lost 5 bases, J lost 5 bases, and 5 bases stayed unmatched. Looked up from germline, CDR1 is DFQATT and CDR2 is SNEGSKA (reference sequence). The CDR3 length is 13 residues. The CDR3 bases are TGCAGTGCTCTACGACAGGGGGCGGAGACCCAGTACTTC. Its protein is CSALRQGAETQYF.

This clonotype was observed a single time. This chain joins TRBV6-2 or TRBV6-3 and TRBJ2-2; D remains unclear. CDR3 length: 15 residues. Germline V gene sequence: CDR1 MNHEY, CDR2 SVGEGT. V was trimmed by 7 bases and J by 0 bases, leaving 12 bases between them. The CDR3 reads CASTYGDANTGELFF. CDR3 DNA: TGTGCCAGCACCTACGGCGACGCGAACACCGGGGAGCTGTTTTTT.

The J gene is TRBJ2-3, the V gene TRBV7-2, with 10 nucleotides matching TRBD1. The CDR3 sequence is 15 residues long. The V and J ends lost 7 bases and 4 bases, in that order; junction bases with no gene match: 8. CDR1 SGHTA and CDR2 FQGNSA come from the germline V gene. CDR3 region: CASNQRDRGPDTQYF. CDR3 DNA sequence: TGTGCCAGCAACCAACGGGACAGGGGACCAGATACGCAGTATTTT.

The CDR3, as DNA: TGCAGTGCTAGAGGGGTCGCCTCTGGAAACACCATATATTTT. This gives the protein CSARGVASGNTIYF. The V and J genes are TRBV20-1 and TRBJ1-3; D remains ambiguous. The CDR3 totals 14 residues. The V end was cut by 1 base, the J end by 0 bases, with 7 bases between. Germline CDR1 and CDR2: DFQATT and SNEGSKA (reference sequence).

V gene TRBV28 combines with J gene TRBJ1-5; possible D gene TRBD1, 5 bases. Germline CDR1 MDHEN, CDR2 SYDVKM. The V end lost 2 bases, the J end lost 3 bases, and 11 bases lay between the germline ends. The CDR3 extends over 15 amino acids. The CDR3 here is CASSLKGAYNQPQHF. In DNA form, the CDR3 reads TGTGCCAGCAGTTTAAAAGGGGCCTACAATCAGCCCCAGCATTTT.

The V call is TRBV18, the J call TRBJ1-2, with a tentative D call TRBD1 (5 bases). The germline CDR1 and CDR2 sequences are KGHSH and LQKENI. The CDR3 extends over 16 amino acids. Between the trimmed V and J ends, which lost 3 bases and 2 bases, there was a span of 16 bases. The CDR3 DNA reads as TGTGCCAGCTCACCCCAGAGAGGGGAACTCAACTATGGCTACACCTTC. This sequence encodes CASSPQRGELNYGYTF.

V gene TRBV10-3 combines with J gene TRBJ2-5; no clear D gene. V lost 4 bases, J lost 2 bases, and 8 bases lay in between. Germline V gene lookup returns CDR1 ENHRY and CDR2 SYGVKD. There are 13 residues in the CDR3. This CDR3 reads CAISGARQETQYF. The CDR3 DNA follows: TGTGCCATCAGTGGGGCCAGGCAAGAGACCCAGTACTTC.

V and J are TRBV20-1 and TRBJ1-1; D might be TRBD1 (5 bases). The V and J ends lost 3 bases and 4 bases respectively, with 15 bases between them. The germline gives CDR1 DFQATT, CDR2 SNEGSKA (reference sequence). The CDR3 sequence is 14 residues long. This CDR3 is CSASRGTEATEAFF. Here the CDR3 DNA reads TGCAGTGCTAGTCGGGGGACGGAGGCCACTGAAGCTTTCTTT.

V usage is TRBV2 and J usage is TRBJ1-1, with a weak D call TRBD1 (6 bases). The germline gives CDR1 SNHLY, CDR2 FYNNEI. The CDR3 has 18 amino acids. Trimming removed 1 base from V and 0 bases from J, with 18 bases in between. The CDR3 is CASSEGWGARGMNTEAFF. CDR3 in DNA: TGTGCCAGCAGTGAAGGTTGGGGGGCGCGGGGGATGAACACTGAAGCTTTCTTT.

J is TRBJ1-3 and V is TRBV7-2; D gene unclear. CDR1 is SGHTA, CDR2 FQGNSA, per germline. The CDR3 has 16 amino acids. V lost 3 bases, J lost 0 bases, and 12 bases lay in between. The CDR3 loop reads CASSFGVGSSGNTIYF. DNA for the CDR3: TGTGCCAGCAGCTTTGGGGTAGGGAGCTCTGGAAACACCATATATTTT.

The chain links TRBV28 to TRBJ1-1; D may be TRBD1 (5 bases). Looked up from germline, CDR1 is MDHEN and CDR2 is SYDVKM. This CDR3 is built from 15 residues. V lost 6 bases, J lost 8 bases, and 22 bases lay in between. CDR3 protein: CASRSRGEGSREAFF. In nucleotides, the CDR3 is TGTGCCAGCAGATCGCGGGGGGAGGGTAGTAGAGAAGCTTTCTTT.

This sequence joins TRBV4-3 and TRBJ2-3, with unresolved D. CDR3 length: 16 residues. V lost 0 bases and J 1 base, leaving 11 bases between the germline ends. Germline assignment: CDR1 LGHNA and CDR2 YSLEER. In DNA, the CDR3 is TGCGCCAGCAGCCAAGATTCCGGGCACCGCACAGATACGCAGTATTTT. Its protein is CASSQDSGHRTDTQYF.

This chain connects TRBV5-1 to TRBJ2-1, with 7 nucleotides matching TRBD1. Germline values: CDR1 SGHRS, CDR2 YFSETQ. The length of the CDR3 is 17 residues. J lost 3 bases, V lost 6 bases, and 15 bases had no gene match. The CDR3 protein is CASTDLSDRAGYNEQFF. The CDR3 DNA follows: TGCGCCAGCACTGACCTGTCCGACAGGGCCGGCTACAATGAGCAGTTCTTC.

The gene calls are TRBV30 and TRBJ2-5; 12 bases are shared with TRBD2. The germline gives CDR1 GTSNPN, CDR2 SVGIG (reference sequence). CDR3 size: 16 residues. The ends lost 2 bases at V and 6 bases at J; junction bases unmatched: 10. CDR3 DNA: TGTGCCTGGAGTCTTCTAGCGGGAGGGCCAGGCCAGACCCAGTACTTC. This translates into CAWSLLAGGPGQTQYF.